The entry that follows covers one TCR beta chain sequence. CDR3 length equals 15 residues. Germline CDR1 reads MDHEN; CDR2 reads SYDVKM. V shed 6 bases and J shed 5 bases, with 19 bases lying between them. This entry is derived from a study of shared clonotypes between healthy human individuals. This table comes from immunoSEQ multiplex PCR, and its TCRdb copy is limited to in-frame clones, with some not included. The sample has roughly 110,000 clones, roughly two thirds seen once. The clonotype was recovered from a woman aged 25 to 39 in good health. The sequenced sample was memory CD8+ T cells sorted from blood. Subset described: CD45RO+ cells pooled with CCR7-negative TemRA cells. The rearrangement joins TRBV28 to TRBJ1-1, with D tentatively TRBD1 (6 bases). CDR3 nucleotides: TGTGCCAGCAGCTATGACAGGTTCTTTGATACTGAAGCTTTCTTT. Translated: CASSYDRFFDTEAFF.